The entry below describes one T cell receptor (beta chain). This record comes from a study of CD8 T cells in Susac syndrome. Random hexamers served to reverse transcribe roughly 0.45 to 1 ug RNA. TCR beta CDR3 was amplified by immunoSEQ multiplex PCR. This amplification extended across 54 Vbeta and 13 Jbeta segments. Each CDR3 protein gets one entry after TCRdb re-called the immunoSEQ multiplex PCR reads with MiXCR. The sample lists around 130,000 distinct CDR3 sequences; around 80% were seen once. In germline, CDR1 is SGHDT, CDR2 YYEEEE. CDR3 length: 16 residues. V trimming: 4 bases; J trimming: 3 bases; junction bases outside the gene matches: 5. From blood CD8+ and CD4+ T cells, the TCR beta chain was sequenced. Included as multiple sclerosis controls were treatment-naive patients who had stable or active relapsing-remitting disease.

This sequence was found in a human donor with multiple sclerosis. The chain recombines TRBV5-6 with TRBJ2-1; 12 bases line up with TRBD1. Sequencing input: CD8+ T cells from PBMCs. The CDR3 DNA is TGTGCCAGCAGCCCAGGGACAGGGGGCTTCTACAATGAGCAGTTCTTC. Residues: CASSPGTGGFYNEQFF.